A selection of T cell receptor beta chains follows, all from one sample in a study of T cells in Graves' hyperthyroidism and ophthalmopathy. TCRdb itself ran the multiplex PCR reads through MiXCR, one entry per CDR3 protein. The table shows 700,000 to 850,000 distinct CDR3 sequences, with roughly 32% occurring only once. The sample taken for sequencing was blood. These receptors all stem from a woman in her 40s with Graves' hyperthyroidism. Both conserved end residues are part of each CDR3. The listing skips clone size in some rows; elsewhere it reads once, few, many or a size class.

J gene: TRBJ1-2
clone size: few
V gene: TRBV5-4
CDR3 protein: CASSVSVYGYTF

J gene: TRBJ1-2
clone size: many
V gene: TRBV10-3
CDR3 protein: CAISESVFGQPYDYTF

J gene: TRBJ1-4
clone size: few
V gene: TRBV12-3/TRBV12-4
CDR3 protein: CASSLQDLLFF

J gene: TRBJ1-1
clone size: many
V gene: TRBV7-9
CDR3 protein: CASSSGWRTEAFF

J gene: TRBJ1-3
clone size: -
V gene: TRBV20-1
CDR3 protein: CSASGNSGNTIYF

J gene: TRBJ2-7
clone size: once
V gene: TRBV7-2
CDR3 protein: CASSPNIRAGVEQYF

J gene: TRBJ1-2
clone size: many
V gene: TRBV29-1
CDR3 protein: CSVDGERNGYTF

J gene: TRBJ2-7
clone size: few
V gene: TRBV6-6
CDR3 protein: CASSRPGLAPYEQYF

J gene: TRBJ1-2
clone size: -
V gene: TRBV20-1
CDR3 protein: CSASDRGLGYGYTF

J gene: TRBJ2-7
clone size: many
V gene: TRBV5-1
CDR3 protein: CASSRLMSYEQYF

J gene: TRBJ2-7
clone size: few
V gene: TRBV20-1
CDR3 protein: CSAEENSGTSGRMGEQYF

J gene: TRBJ2-3
clone size: -
V gene: TRBV29-1
CDR3 protein: CSVEGMTSGTDTQYF

J gene: TRBJ1-1
clone size: -
V gene: TRBV11-2
CDR3 protein: CASSYGVGMNTEAFF

J gene: TRBJ2-7
clone size: once
V gene: TRBV7-9
CDR3 protein: CASSSGGNYEQYF

J gene: TRBJ2-7
clone size: many
V gene: TRBV29-1
CDR3 protein: CSVGTTELREQYF

J gene: TRBJ1-4
clone size: -
V gene: TRBV5-8
CDR3 protein: CASSFFQTGEEKLFF

J gene: TRBJ2-2
clone size: -
V gene: TRBV6-2/TRBV6-3
CDR3 protein: CASSSNPWGTGELFF

J gene: TRBJ2-2
clone size: -
V gene: TRBV6-6
CDR3 protein: CASSTTTQRTGELFF

J gene: TRBJ1-2
clone size: many
V gene: TRBV4-3
CDR3 protein: CASSLGAVGSFYGYTF

J gene: TRBJ2-2
clone size: few
V gene: TRBV30
CDR3 protein: CAWNSGRDTGELFF

J gene: TRBJ1-1
clone size: many
V gene: TRBV12-3/TRBV12-4
CDR3 protein: CASSPQQGAGAFF

J gene: TRBJ2-7
clone size: few
V gene: TRBV10-3
CDR3 protein: CAISRGLAGGTQRYEQYF

J gene: TRBJ2-7
clone size: few
V gene: TRBV6-5
CDR3 protein: CASSYSIPASSYEQYF

J gene: TRBJ1-1
clone size: many
V gene: TRBV7-2
CDR3 protein: CASSQWNTEAFF

J gene: TRBJ1-2
clone size: -
V gene: TRBV28
CDR3 protein: CASSKADRGNYGYTF

J gene: TRBJ2-7
clone size: -
V gene: TRBV7-6
CDR3 protein: CASSFSGRASYEQYF

J gene: TRBJ1-2
clone size: -
V gene: TRBV6-5
CDR3 protein: CASSPAGVYGYTF

J gene: TRBJ1-1
clone size: -
V gene: TRBV9
CDR3 protein: CASSVGPGTGFTEAFF

J gene: TRBJ2-7
clone size: few
V gene: TRBV9
CDR3 protein: CASSTGTTSHEQYF

J gene: TRBJ1-2
clone size: -
V gene: TRBV6-5
CDR3 protein: CASSYSLVANYGYTF

J gene: TRBJ2-7
clone size: -
V gene: TRBV11-2
CDR3 protein: CASSYPGGERSYEQYF

J gene: TRBJ1-6
clone size: -
V gene: TRBV7-2
CDR3 protein: CASSLVGRWNNSPLHF

J gene: TRBJ2-7
clone size: -
V gene: TRBV2
CDR3 protein: CATAGTAYEQYF

J gene: TRBJ1-6
clone size: -
V gene: TRBV28
CDR3 protein: CASSLRDSLNSPLHF

J gene: TRBJ2-2
clone size: few
V gene: TRBV5-4
CDR3 protein: CASSLNTGGSGGLFF

J gene: TRBJ1-2
clone size: many
V gene: TRBV5-4
CDR3 protein: CASSLQLGTYGYTF

J gene: TRBJ2-7
clone size: -
V gene: TRBV7-3
CDR3 protein: CASSYSSSGRLISEQYF

J gene: TRBJ1-5
clone size: many
V gene: TRBV24-1
CDR3 protein: CATSDDRGSNQPQHF

J gene: TRBJ1-1
clone size: -
V gene: TRBV29-1
CDR3 protein: CSLGAANTEAFF

J gene: TRBJ2-1
clone size: -
V gene: TRBV10-3
CDR3 protein: CAIMGYNEQFF

J gene: TRBJ1-5
clone size: many
V gene: TRBV19
CDR3 protein: CASSFGQGSNQPQHF

J gene: TRBJ1-5
clone size: -
V gene: TRBV20-1
CDR3 protein: CSARDPVNQPQHF